These T cell receptor beta chains were read from a single sample in a study of cytomegalovirus exposure and HLA in healthy donors. The protocol was immunoSEQ multiplex PCR, while the TCRdb copy is restricted to in-frame clones and leaves out a portion. The sample lists about 110,000 clones; around four fifths were seen once. Sequenced material: PBMCs. The receptors here all came from a man aged 50 or older in good health and CMV-seronegative. CDR3s include the opening cysteine and the closing phenylalanine or tryptophan. D genes are given only for firm matches. Expanded clones are given a class, and other clones once, few, many or no size at all.

. | . | TRBJ2-5 | TRBV7-2 | CASSSGLSGETQYF | TGTGCCAGCAGCTCGGGACTGTCGGGGGAGACCCAGTACTTC
. | . | TRBJ1-5 | TRBV2 | CASGRDNNQPQHF | TGTGCCAGCGGGAGGGATAACAATCAGCCCCAGCATTTT
. | . | TRBJ2-2 | TRBV18 | CASSPFPGVNTGELFF | TGTGCCAGCTCACCATTCCCAGGGGTAAACACCGGGGAGCTGTTTTTT
TRBD1 | . | TRBJ1-1 | TRBV19 | CASSITGVNTEAFF | TGTGCCAGTAGTATCACAGGGGTGAACACTGAAGCTTTCTTT
TRBD1 | . | TRBJ1-2 | TRBV7-9 | CASSLAQGQGDYGYTF | TGTGCCAGCAGCTTAGCGCAGGGACAGGGCGACTATGGCTACACCTTC
. | few | TRBJ1-2 | TRBV6-6 | CASSQSPNYGYTF | TGTGCCAGCAGCCAGTCCCCGAACTATGGCTACACCTTC
TRBD1 | . | TRBJ1-1 | TRBV19 | CASSRPTGAVTEAFF | TGTGCCAGTAGTAGACCGACAGGGGCGGTAACTGAAGCTTTCTTT
TRBD1 | few | TRBJ1-5 | TRBV6-1 | CASSEGTGSLRTQHF | TGTGCCAGCAGTGAAGGGACAGGGAGTCTTCGGACCCAGCATTTT
. | . | TRBJ1-1 | TRBV7-3 | CASSPGGNTEAFF | TGTGCCAGCAGCCCCGGGGGGAACACTGAAGCTTTCTTT
. | . | TRBJ1-1 | TRBV4-3 | CASSLRGSNTEAFF | TGCGCCAGCAGCCTCCGGGGGTCTAACACTGAAGCTTTCTTT